Below, one TCR beta chain is given with its context. Its antigen is unidentified. The entry originates in a study of a mutant IDH1 vaccine in newly diagnosed glioma. Turning to the study itself: Previous treatment comprised radiotherapy, temozolomide, or both, mostly both. Visit V12 was conducted at week 35 as the safety follow-up. Visit V13 came later, at week 47. Findings and caveats of the study: Induction of immune responses by the vaccine occurred in about 95% of patients.

The sample's time point: week 47, end of study. Topical imiquimod was applied with each vaccine dose, which held 300 ug of mutant IDH1 20-mer peptide. The protocol was immunoSEQ multiplex PCR, while the TCRdb copy is restricted to in-frame clones and leaves out a portion. The sample holds tens of thousands of clones, almost 65% seen once. The starting material was peripheral blood mononuclear cells (PBMCs), obtained from a glioma patient whose treatment included an IDH1 peptide vaccine. The clonotype originates from a man between 40 and 49 years old with glioma. Some clones in this sample may be carry-over from other donors' samples.

CDR3 protein: CASSQKAGGTGELFF. DNA of the CDR3: TGTGCCAGCAGCCAGAAGGCAGGGGGGACCGGGGAGCTGTTTTTT. V is TRBV9 and J is TRBJ2-2, with a tentative D call TRBD1 (7 bases). CDR1 is SGDLS and CDR2 is YYNGEE in the germline V gene. The CDR3 has 15 amino acids. V lost 4 bases and J 5 bases, leaving 15 bases between the germline ends.